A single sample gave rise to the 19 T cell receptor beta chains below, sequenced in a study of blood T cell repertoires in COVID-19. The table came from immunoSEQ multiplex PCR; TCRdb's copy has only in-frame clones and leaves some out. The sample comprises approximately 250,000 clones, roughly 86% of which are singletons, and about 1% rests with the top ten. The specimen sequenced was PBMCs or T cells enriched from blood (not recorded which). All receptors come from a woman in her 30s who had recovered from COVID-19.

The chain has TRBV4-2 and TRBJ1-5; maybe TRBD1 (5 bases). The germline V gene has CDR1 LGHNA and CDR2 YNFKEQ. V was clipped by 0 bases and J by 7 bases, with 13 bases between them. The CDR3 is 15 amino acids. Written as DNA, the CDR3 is TGTGCCAGCAGCCAAGATGGGGCGAACGGGCAGCCCCAGCATTTT. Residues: CASSQDGANGQPQHF.

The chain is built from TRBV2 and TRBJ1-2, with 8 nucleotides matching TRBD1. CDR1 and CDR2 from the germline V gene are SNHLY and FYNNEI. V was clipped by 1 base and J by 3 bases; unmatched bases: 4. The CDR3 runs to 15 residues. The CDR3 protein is CASSEGSGGDYGYTF. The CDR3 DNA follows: TGTGCCAGCAGTGAAGGCTCAGGGGGCGACTATGGCTACACCTTC.

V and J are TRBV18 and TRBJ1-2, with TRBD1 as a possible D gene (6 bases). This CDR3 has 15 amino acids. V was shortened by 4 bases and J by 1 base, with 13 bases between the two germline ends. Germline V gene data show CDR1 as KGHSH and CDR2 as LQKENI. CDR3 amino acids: CASSQQGTLNYGYTF. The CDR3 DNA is TGTGCCAGCTCACAACAGGGTACCCTTAACTATGGCTACACCTTC.

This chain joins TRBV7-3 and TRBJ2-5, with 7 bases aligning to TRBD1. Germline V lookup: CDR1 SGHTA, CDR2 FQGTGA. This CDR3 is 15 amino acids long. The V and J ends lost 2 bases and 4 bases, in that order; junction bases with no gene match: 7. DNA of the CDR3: TGTGCCAGCAGCTTAGACAGGGTTCTTGGAGAGACCCAGTACTTC. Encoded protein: CASSLDRVLGETQYF.

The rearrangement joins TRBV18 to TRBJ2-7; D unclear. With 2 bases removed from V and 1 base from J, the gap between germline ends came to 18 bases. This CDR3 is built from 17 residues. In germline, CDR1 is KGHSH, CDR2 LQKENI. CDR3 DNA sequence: TGTGCCAGCTCACCAAAAATGGATGAAACGGGTTCCTACGAGCAGTACTTC. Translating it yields CASSPKMDETGSYEQYF.

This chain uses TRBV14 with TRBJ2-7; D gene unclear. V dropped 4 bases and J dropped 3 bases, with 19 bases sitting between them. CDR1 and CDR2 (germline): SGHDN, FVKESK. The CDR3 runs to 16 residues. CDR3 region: CASSPFLPSQFYEQYF. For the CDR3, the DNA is TGTGCCAGCAGCCCGTTTCTCCCATCCCAGTTCTACGAGCAGTACTTC.

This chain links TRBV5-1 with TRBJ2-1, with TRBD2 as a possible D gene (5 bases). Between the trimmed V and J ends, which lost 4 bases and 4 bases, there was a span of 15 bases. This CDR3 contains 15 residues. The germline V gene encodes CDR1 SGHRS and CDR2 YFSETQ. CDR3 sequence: CASSPAASPYNEQFF. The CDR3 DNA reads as TGCGCCAGCAGCCCGGCGGCTAGCCCTTACAATGAGCAGTTCTTC. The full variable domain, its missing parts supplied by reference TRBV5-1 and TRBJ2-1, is KAGVTQTPRYLIKTRGQQVTLSCSPISGHRSVSWYQQTPGQGLQFLFEYFSETQRNKGNFPGRFSGRQFSNSRSEMNVSTLELGDSALYLCASSPAASPYNEQFFGPGTRLTVL.

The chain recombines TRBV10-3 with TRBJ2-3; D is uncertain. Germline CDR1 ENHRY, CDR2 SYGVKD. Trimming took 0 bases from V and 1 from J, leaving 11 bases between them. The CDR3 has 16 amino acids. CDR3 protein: CAISESVSVGTDTQYF. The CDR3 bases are TGTGCCATCAGTGAGTCTGTATCAGTCGGCACAGATACGCAGTATTTT.

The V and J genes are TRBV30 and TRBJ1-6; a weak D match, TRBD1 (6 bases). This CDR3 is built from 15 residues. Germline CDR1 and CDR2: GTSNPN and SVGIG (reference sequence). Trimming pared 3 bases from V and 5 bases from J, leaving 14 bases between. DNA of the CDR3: TGTGCCTGGAGCTCGACAGGCTCACATAATTCACCCCTCCACTTT. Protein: CAWSSTGSHNSPLHF.

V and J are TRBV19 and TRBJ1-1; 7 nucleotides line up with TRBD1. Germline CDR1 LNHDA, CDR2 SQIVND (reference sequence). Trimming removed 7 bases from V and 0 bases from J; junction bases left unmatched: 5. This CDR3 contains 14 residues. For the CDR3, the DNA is TGTGCCAGTACCTCAGGGGGTATGAACACTGAAGCTTTCTTT. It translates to CASTSGGMNTEAFF.

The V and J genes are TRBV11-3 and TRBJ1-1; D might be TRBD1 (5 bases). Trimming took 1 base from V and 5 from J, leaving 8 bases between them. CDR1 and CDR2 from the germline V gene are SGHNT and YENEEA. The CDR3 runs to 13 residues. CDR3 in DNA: TGTGCCAGCAGCTTAGTAAAGGGGACTGAAGCTTTCTTT. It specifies CASSLVKGTEAFF.

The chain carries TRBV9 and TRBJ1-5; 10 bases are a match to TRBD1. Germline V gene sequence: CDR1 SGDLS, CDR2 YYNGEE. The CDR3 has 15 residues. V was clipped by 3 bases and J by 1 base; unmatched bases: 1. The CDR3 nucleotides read TGTGCCAGCAGCGCGACAGGGGGCAGCAATCAGCCCCAGCATTTT. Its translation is CASSATGGSNQPQHF.

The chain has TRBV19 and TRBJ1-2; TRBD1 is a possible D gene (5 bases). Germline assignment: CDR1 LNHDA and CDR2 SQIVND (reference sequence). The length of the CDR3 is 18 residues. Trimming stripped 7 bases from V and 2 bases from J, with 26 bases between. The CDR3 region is CASTQKGHGTLFNYGYTF. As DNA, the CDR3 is TGTGCCAGTACCCAGAAAGGACATGGAACTCTATTCAACTATGGCTACACCTTC.

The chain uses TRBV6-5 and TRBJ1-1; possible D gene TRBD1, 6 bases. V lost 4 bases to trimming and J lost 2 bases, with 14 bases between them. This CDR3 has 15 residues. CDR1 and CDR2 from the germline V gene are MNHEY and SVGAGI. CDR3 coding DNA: TGTGCCAGCAGTTTTTACCGGACAGTTAACACTGAAGCTTTCTTT. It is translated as CASSFYRTVNTEAFF.

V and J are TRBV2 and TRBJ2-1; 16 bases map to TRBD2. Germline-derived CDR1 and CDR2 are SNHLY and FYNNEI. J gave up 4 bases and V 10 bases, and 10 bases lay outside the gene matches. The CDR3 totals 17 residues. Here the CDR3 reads CAKSGTSGRAGYNEQFF. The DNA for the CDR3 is TGTGCCAAATCCGGGACTAGCGGGAGGGCGGGGTACAATGAGCAGTTCTTC.

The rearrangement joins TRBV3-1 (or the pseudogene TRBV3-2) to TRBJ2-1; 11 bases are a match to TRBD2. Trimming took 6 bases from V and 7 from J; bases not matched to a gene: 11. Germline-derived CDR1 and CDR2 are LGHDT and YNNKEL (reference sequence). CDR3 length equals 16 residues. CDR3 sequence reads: CASRRPGTSGINEQFF. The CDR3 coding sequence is TGTGCCAGCAGGAGACCCGGGACTAGCGGCATTAATGAGCAGTTCTTC.

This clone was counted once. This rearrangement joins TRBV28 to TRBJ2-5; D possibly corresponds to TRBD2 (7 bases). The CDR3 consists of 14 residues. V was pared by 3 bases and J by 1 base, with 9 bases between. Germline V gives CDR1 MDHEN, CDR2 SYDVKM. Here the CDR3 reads CASSFRGAQETQYF. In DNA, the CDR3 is TGTGCCAGCAGTTTTCGGGGGGCCCAAGAGACCCAGTACTTC.

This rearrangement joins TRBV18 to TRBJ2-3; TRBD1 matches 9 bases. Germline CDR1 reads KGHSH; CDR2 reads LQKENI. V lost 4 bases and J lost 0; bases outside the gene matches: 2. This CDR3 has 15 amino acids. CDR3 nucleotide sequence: TGTGCCAGCTCACTAGGGACAGGGAGCACAGATACGCAGTATTTT. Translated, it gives CASSLGTGSTDTQYF.

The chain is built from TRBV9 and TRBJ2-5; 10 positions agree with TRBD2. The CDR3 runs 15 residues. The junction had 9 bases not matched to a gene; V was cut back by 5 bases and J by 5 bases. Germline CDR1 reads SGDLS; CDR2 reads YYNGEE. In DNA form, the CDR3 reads TGTGCCAGCAGTCCCACTGGACTAGCGGCGGAGACCCAGTACTTC. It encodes CASSPTGLAAETQYF.